The next 21 T cell receptor beta chains were all read from a single sample in a study of CD8 T cells in Susac syndrome (dated by TCRdb to between 2018 and 2021). Receptor libraries were prepared by the immunoSEQ multiplex PCR assay. RNA was extracted using the RNeasy kit, and about 0.45 to 1 ug of the RNA was reverse transcribed with random hexamers. Using fastp at Q25 and MiXCR, TCRdb reprocessed the public reads and kept productive beta chains. CDR3 protein sequences are deduplicated, and each keeps its most common genes and DNA. The sample table shows 150,000 to 200,000 distinct CDR3 sequences, and over 90% are seen once. The top ten clones comprise under 0.095% of the sample. Sequenced material: CD4+ T cells from PBMCs. These receptors all come from a human donor with multiple sclerosis.

This chain joins TRBV5-4 and TRBJ2-3; 10 positions agree with TRBD2. J was trimmed by 2 bases and V by 1 base; bases with no gene match: 10. The CDR3 extends over 18 amino acids. The germline V gene encodes CDR1 SGHNT and CDR2 YYREEE (reference sequence). The DNA of the CDR3 is TGTGCCAGCAGCTTGAGGGGCCTAGCGGGAGTGATCACAGATACGCAGTATTTT. Protein product: CASSLRGLAGVITDTQYF.

The chain links TRBV12-3 or TRBV12-4 to TRBJ1-2; D remains unclear. The germline V and J ends were trimmed by 3 bases and 5 bases, with 7 bases remaining between them. The CDR3 runs 12 residues. The CDR3 DNA reads as TGTGCCAGCAGTTTTCAGAAGTATGGCTACACCTTC. Amino acid sequence: CASSFQKYGYTF.

The chain has TRBV11-2 and TRBJ1-2; D is possibly TRBD1 (6 bases). Germline V gene sequence: CDR1 SGHAT, CDR2 FQNNGV. Trimming shortened V by 7 bases and J by 4 bases, and 13 bases separated the two germline ends. The CDR3 is 13 amino acids. CDR3 nucleotide sequence: TGTGCCAGCAACCCCGTGGGGGCCTATGGCTACACCTTC. Translation: CASNPVGAYGYTF.

The rearrangement links TRBV15 to TRBJ2-7; D is perhaps TRBD1 or TRBD2 (5 bases each). The CDR3 runs to 17 residues. Trimming took 2 bases from V and 1 from J, leaving 18 bases between them. Germline CDR1 reads LNHNV; CDR2 reads YYDKDF (reference sequence). CDR3 region: CATSRHTGTPGSYEQYF. In nucleotides, the CDR3 is TGTGCCACCAGCAGACATACCGGGACCCCCGGTTCCTACGAGCAGTACTTC.

The V gene is TRBV20-1, the J gene TRBJ2-1; D remains unclear. CDR1 and CDR2 (germline): DFQATT, SNEGSKA (reference sequence). The V and J ends lost 6 bases and 8 bases respectively, with 17 bases between them. The CDR3 is 13 residues long. The CDR3 loop reads CSATPGRADEQFF. CDR3 DNA sequence: TGCAGTGCCACCCCCGGACGGGCCGATGAGCAGTTCTTC.

The rearrangement links TRBV13 to TRBJ1-4; D is perhaps TRBD1 (5 bases). This CDR3 is built from 14 residues. V gave up 6 bases and J gave up 7 bases, with 15 bases separating them. Looked up from germline, CDR1 is PRHDT and CDR2 is FYEKMQ (reference sequence). In nucleotides, the CDR3 is TGTGCCAGCAGTCGGATGAAAGGGGCTGAAAAACTGTTTTTT. It specifies CASSRMKGAEKLFF.

This rearrangement joins TRBV27 to TRBJ1-2, with D perhaps TRBD1 (6 bases). V lost 7 bases and J 6 bases, leaving 15 bases between the germline ends. Germline values: CDR1 MNHEY, CDR2 SMNVEV (reference sequence). The CDR3 is 13 amino acids. This CDR3 is CASITPGAHGYTF. Written as DNA, the CDR3 is TGTGCCAGCATCACCCCAGGGGCCCATGGCTACACCTTC.

This chain links TRBV4-1 with TRBJ2-3; 7 bases are shared with TRBD1. Germline CDR1 MGHRA, CDR2 YSYEKL. V lost 1 base and J lost 1; bases outside the gene matches: 5. This CDR3 comprises 16 residues. CDR3 DNA: TGCGCCAGCAGCCAAGCGGCAGGGGGACGCACAGATACGCAGTATTTT. It codes for CASSQAAGGRTDTQYF.

This clonotype was seen once. The V gene is TRBV7-2, the J gene TRBJ1-5; 9 nucleotides match TRBD1. V lost 5 bases, J lost 3 bases, and 11 bases stayed unmatched. The CDR3 is 17 residues long. CDR1 and CDR2 from the germline V gene are SGHTA and FQGNSA. This chain's CDR3 is CASSAGQGRGNNQPQHF. In DNA form, the CDR3 reads TGTGCCAGCAGCGCGGGACAGGGTAGAGGGAACAATCAGCCCCAGCATTTT.

This chain connects TRBV5-6 to TRBJ1-1, with D unresolved. V lost 2 bases, J lost 6 bases, and 14 bases lay in between. The length of the CDR3 is 14 residues. Germline CDR1 is SGHDT and CDR2 is YYEEEE. The CDR3, as DNA: TGTGCCAGCAGCTTCGGACCCTCAACCTCTGAAGCTTTCTTT. Encoded protein: CASSFGPSTSEAFF.

The chain links TRBV7-8 to TRBJ2-1; tentative D call: TRBD2 (5 bases). Germline CDR1 reads SGHVS; CDR2 reads FQNEAQ. The CDR3 has 15 residues. Deletions cut 6 bases from V and 4 bases from J, with 16 bases between. The CDR3 spells CASRSGGPLYNEQFF. CDR3 in DNA: TGTGCCAGCAGGTCCGGAGGTCCCCTTTACAATGAGCAGTTCTTC. Looking up the rest from reference TRBV7-8 and TRBJ2-1 gives the full variable domain: GAGVSQSPRYKVAKRGQDVALRCDPISGHVSLFWYQQALGQGPEFLTYFQNEAQLDKSGLPSDRFFAERPEGSVSTLKIQRTQQEDSAVYLCASRSGGPLYNEQFFGPGTRLTVL.

This sequence joins TRBV5-1 and TRBJ2-6; D not certain. Trimming removed 0 bases from V and 4 bases from J, with 8 bases in between. Germline values: CDR1 SGHRS, CDR2 YFSETQ. The CDR3 sequence is 15 residues long. In nucleotides, the CDR3 is TGCGCCAGCAGCTTGGGGAGTGGGGGGGCCAACGTCCTGACTTTC. Its translation: CASSLGSGGANVLTF.

V usage is TRBV20-1 and J usage is TRBJ1-5, with D unclear. V gave up 3 bases and J gave up 1 base, with 13 bases separating them. Germline V gene data show CDR1 as DFQATT and CDR2 as SNEGSKA (reference sequence). The CDR3 sequence is 15 residues long. The CDR3 DNA sequence: TGCAGTGCTAGTACTCCGGGAGGGAGCAATCAGCCCCAGCATTTT. Translating gives CSASTPGGSNQPQHF.

The J gene is TRBJ2-7, the V gene TRBV20-1; 9 bases line up with TRBD1. Looked up from germline, CDR1 is DFQATT and CDR2 is SNEGSKA (reference sequence). The CDR3 is made up of 13 amino acids. Trimming took 4 bases from V and 4 from J; bases not matched to a gene: 5. The CDR3 loop reads CSATGQGLYEQYF. For the CDR3, the DNA is TGCAGTGCTACTGGACAGGGGTTATACGAGCAGTACTTC.

This sequence joins TRBV5-6 and TRBJ2-1, with a weak D call TRBD2 (6 bases). This CDR3 comprises 12 residues. Germline loops: CDR1 SGHDT, CDR2 YYEEEE. V was cut by 4 bases and J by 8 bases, with 10 bases left in between. CDR3 nucleotides: TGTGCCAGCAGCCTTTGGAGGGATGAGCAGTTCTTC. Its translation is CASSLWRDEQFF.

The V gene is TRBV11-2, the J gene TRBJ2-7, with 7 bases aligning to TRBD1. Unmatched junction bases numbered 10, after V lost 5 bases and J lost 6 bases. CDR1 and CDR2 from the germline V gene are SGHAT and FQNNGV. This CDR3 is built from 14 residues. The CDR3 here is CASSVQTGESEQYF. CDR3 DNA: TGTGCCAGCAGCGTCCAAACAGGGGAAAGCGAGCAGTACTTC.

This chain uses TRBV11-2 with TRBJ1-2; possibly TRBD1 for D (5 bases). Germline V gene data show CDR1 as SGHAT and CDR2 as FQNNGV. This CDR3 spans 15 amino acids. Trimming took off 5 bases at V and 7 bases at J, with 20 bases between the two ends. The CDR3 protein is CASSPAGLRGGGYTF. The DNA of the CDR3 is TGTGCCAGCAGCCCAGCGGGACTACGGGGTGGTGGCTACACCTTC.

The chain recombines TRBV29-1 with TRBJ2-7; D gene ambiguous. Germline V CDR1 and CDR2: SQVTM, ANQGSEA. V was clipped by 7 bases and J by 2 bases, with 18 bases between them. The CDR3 extends over 14 amino acids. The CDR3 sequence: CSGSFLGKPYEQYF. DNA of the CDR3: TGCAGCGGCTCCTTCTTGGGGAAGCCCTACGAGCAGTACTTC.

This chain joins TRBV13 and TRBJ1-5; a weak D match, TRBD1 (5 bases). The CDR3 is 13 residues long. CDR1 is PRHDT and CDR2 is FYEKMQ in the germline V gene (reference sequence). Between the trimmed V and J ends, which lost 3 bases and 4 bases, there was a span of 7 bases. The CDR3 region is CASSFSGNQPQHF. CDR3 coding DNA: TGTGCCAGCAGCTTCTCAGGGAATCAGCCCCAGCATTTT.

The J gene is TRBJ2-3, the V gene TRBV27, with 12 bases fitting TRBD2. Looked up from germline, CDR1 is MNHEY and CDR2 is SMNVEV (reference sequence). The CDR3 runs to 14 residues. The V and J ends lost 10 bases and 0 bases, in that order; junction bases with no gene match: 2. The CDR3 sequence is CATGTSGSTDTQYF. CDR3 DNA: TGTGCCACCGGGACTAGCGGGAGCACAGATACGCAGTATTTT.

This sequence joins TRBV3-1 and TRBJ2-7, with D possibly being TRBD1 or TRBD2 (5 bases each). Trimming removed 4 bases from V and 3 bases from J, with 16 bases in between. Germline CDR1 reads LGHDT; CDR2 reads YNNKEL (reference sequence). The CDR3 runs to 15 residues. The CDR3 region has the DNA TGTGCCAGCAGCCCGCGCCGGGACGCTGTCTACGAGCAGTACTTC. This sequence encodes CASSPRRDAVYEQYF.